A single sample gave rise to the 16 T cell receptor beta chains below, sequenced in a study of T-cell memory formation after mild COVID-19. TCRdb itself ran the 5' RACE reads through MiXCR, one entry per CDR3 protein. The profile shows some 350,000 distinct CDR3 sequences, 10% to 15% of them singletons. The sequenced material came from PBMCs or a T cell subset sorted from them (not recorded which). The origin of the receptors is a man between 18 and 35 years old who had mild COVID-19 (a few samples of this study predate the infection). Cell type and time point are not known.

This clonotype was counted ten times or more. The CDR3 nucleotides read TGCGCCAGCAGCTTCTCGGCAGATCTCTACAATGAGCAGTTCTTC. It translates to CASSFSADLYNEQFF. The rearrangement joins TRBV5-1 to TRBJ2-1, with D unclear. Per germline, CDR1 SGHRS and CDR2 YFSETQ. V gave up 2 bases and J gave up 3 bases, with 12 bases separating them. CDR3 length: 15 amino acids.

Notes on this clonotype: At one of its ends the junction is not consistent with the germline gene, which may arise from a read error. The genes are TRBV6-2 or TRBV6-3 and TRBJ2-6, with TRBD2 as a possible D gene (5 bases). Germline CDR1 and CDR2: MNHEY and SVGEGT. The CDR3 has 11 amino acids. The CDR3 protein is CASSRVLVGAF. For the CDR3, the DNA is TGTGCCAGCAGTAGAGTACTAGTTGGGGCTTTC.

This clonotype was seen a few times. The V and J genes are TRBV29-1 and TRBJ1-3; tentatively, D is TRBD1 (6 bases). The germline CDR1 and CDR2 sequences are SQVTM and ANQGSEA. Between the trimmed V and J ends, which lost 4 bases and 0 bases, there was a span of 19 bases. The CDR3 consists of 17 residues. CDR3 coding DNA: TGCAGCGTTGTTATGGGGCGGGGGCACCACTCTGGAAACACCATATATTTT. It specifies CSVVMGRGHHSGNTIYF. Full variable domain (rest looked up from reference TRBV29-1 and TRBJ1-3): SAVISQKPSRDICQRGTSLTIQCQVDSQVTMMFWYRQQPGQSLTLIATANQGSEATYESGFVIDKFPISRPNLTFSTLTVSNMSPEDSSIYLCSVVMGRGHHSGNTIYFGEGSWLTVV.

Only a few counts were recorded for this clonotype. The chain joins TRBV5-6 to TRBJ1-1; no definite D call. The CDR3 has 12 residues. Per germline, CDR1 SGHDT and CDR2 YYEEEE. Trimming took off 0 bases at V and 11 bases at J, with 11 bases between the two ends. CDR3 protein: CASSLVGNRAFF. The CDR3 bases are TGTGCCAGCAGCTTGGTCGGAAATCGGGCTTTCTTT.

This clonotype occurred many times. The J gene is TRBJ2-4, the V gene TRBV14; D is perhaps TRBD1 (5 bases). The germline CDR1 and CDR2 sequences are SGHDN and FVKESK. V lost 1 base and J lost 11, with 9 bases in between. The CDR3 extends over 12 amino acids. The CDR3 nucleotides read TGTGCCAGCAGCCAAGGGGCAGGGCTTCAGTACTTC. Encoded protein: CASSQGAGLQYF.

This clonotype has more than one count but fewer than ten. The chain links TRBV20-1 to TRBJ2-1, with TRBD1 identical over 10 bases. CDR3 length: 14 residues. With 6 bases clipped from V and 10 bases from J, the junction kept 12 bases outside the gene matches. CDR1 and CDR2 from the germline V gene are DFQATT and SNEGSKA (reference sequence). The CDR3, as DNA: TGCAGTGCCCCCGGGACAGGGGCCGGCCGAGAGCAGTTCTTC. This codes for CSAPGTGAGREQFF.

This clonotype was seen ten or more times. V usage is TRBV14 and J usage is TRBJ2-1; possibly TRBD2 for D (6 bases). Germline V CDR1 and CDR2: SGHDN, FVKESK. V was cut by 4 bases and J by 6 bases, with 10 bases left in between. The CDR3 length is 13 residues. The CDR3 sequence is CASSLSGPNEQFF. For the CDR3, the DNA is TGTGCCAGCAGCCTTAGCGGTCCCAATGAGCAGTTCTTC.

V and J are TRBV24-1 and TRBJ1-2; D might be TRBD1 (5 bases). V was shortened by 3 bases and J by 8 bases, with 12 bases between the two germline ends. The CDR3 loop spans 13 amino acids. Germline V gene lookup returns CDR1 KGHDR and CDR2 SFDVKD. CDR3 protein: CATSDRWGDGYTF. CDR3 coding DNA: TGTGCCACCAGTGATCGGTGGGGGGACGGCTACACCTTC.

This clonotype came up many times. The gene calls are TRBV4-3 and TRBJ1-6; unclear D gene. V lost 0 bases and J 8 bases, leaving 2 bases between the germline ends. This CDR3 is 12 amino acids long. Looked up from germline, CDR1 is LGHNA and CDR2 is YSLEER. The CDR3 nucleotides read TGCGCCAGCAGCCAAGACTATTCACCCCTCCACTTT. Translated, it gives CASSQDYSPLHF.

CDR3 sequence: CSVEDGRGRTGELFF. The CDR3, as DNA: TGCAGCGTTGAAGATGGTAGGGGTCGGACCGGGGAGCTGTTTTTT. This chain links TRBV29-1 with TRBJ2-2, with D possibly TRBD1 on 5 matching bases. This CDR3 has 15 residues. Germline values: CDR1 SQVTM, CDR2 ANQGSEA. Deletions cut 0 bases from V and 5 bases from J, with 13 bases between.

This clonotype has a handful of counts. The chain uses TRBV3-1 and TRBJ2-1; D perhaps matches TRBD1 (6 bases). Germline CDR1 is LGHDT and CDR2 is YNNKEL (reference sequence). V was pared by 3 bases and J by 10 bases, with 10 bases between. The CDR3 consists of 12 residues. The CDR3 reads CASSQGAREQFF. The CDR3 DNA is TGTGCCAGCAGCCAGGGGGCGCGGGAGCAGTTCTTC.

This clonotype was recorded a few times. This CDR3 is CASRDPWATGYNEQFF. Here the CDR3 DNA reads TGTGCCAGCAGGGACCCCTGGGCAACAGGATACAATGAGCAGTTCTTC. The genes are TRBV6-6 and TRBJ2-1; TRBD1 might be the D (5 bases). Germline assignment: CDR1 MNHNY and CDR2 SVGAGI (reference sequence). This CDR3 spans 16 amino acids. With 6 bases removed from V and 4 bases from J, the gap between germline ends came to 19 bases.

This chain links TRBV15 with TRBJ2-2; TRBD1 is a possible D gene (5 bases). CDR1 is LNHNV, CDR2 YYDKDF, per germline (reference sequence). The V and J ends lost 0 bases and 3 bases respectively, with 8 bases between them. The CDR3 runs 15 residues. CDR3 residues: CATSREIQDTGELFF. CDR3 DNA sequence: TGTGCCACCAGCAGAGAGATACAGGACACCGGGGAGCTGTTTTTT.

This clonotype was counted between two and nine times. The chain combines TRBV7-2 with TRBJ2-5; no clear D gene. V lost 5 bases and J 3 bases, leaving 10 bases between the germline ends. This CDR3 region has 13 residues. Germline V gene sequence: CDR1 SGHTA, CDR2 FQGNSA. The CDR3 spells CASSADPKETQYF. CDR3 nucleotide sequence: TGTGCCAGCAGCGCCGACCCAAAAGAGACCCAGTACTTC.

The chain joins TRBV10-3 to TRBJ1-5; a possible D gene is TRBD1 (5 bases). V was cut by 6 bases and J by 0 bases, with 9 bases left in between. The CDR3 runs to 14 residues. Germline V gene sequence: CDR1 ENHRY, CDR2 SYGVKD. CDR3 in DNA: TGTGCCATCAGCCAGGGTGATAGCAATCAGCCCCAGCATTTT. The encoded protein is CAISQGDSNQPQHF.

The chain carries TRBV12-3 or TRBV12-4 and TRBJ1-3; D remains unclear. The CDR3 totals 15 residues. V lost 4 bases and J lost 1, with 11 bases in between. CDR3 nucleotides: TGTGCCAGCAGTTCCCGGGAGTGGTCTGGAAACACCATATATTTT. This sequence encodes CASSSREWSGNTIYF.